This TCR beta chain was recovered during a study of blood T cell repertoires in COVID-19. In the study overall: PBMCs, B-cell-depleted T cells, or T cells were the source of the cDNA or gDNA that made up the material.

The J segment lost 6 bases and the V segment lost 4 bases, leaving 16 bases of the junction unmatched. This CDR3 region has 18 residues. CDR1 is MNHNS, CDR2 SASEGT, per germline. Under the authors' procedure: From reference gene primer amplification, estimates of nucleated cell counts were derived. TCRdb's table, derived via immunoSEQ multiplex PCR, lists solely in-frame clones and lacks some. V, J and clone size derive from that table, while D and trimming were established from the DNA sequence. Among 250,000 to 350,000 clones listed, approximately 90% were seen once. Material for sequencing was peripheral blood. The TCR sequence derives from a woman aged 45-59 years who had recovered from COVID-19. The J gene is TRBJ1-5, the V gene TRBV6-1; 9 nucleotides line up with TRBD1. Here the CDR3 reads CASSAPGQGPSGSQPQHF. As DNA, the CDR3 is TGTGCCAGCAGTGCCCCGGGACAGGGACCAAGCGGCTCTCAGCCCCAGCATTTT.